The 19 T cell receptor beta chains below were found in one sample sequenced in a study of blood T cells in healthy people across ages. Then a second PCR, running about 7 to 11 cycles, was carried out with a sample-barcoded 5' primer and a J-beta primer mix. Using its own MiXCR run on the 5' RACE reads, TCRdb lists one record per CDR3 protein. The sample has some 1.5 million distinct CDR3 sequences, over 25% seen once; the top ten hold 7% to 9%. The source material was blood. Receptor source: a woman aged 30 to 39 in good health.

The chain employs TRBV10-3 and TRBJ1-2; 11 bases fit TRBD1. The trim removed 0 bases at V and 10 bases at J, leaving 7 bases unmatched. Germline lookup yields CDR1 ENHRY and CDR2 SYGVKD. This CDR3 is 15 amino acids long. The CDR3 reads CAISESGQGARDYTF. The CDR3 region has the DNA TGTGCCATCAGTGAGTCTGGACAGGGGGCGCGGGACTACACCTTC.

This chain joins TRBV14 and TRBJ2-3; D not resolved. The CDR3 covers 17 residues. Germline CDR1 is SGHDN and CDR2 is FVKESK. V gave up 0 bases and J gave up 4 bases, with 17 bases separating them. CDR3 sequence (DNA): TGTGCCAGCAGCCAAGATATGCAGCTAGGATTCCCAGATACGCAGTATTTT. This encodes CASSQDMQLGFPDTQYF.

This chain uses TRBV21-1 with TRBJ1-6; the D call of TRBD1 is as the table states it, not checked on the DNA. TRBV21-1 is a pseudogene. This CDR3 is 16 amino acids long. The CDR3 bases are TGTGCCAGCAGCAAAGACTGGCTGGGGGAGAATTCACCCCTCCACTTT. This translates into CASSKDWLGENSPLHF.

The chain joins TRBV5-5 to TRBJ2-1, with 9 nucleotides matching TRBD2. Germline V gene data show CDR1 as SGHKS and CDR2 as YYEKEE (reference sequence). J gave up 7 bases and V 4 bases, and 12 bases lay outside the gene matches. The CDR3 runs 16 residues. The CDR3 nucleotides are TGTGCCAGCAGCCCTCCCGGACTAGCGCCACCGAATGAGCAGTTCTTC. Protein: CASSPPGLAPPNEQFF.

The chain recombines TRBV7-2 with TRBJ1-1; a possible D gene is TRBD1 (5 bases). Deletions cut 5 bases from V and 11 bases from J, with 15 bases between. Germline loops: CDR1 SGHTA, CDR2 FQGNSA. The CDR3 runs to 12 residues. As DNA, the CDR3 is TGTGCCAGCAGCCCAAGGGGTCTCCTGGCTTTCTTT. This sequence encodes CASSPRGLLAFF.

The V and J genes are TRBV7-9 and TRBJ2-5; perhaps TRBD2 as D (5 bases). The CDR3 loop spans 16 amino acids. Germline CDR1 SEHNR, CDR2 FQNEAQ (reference sequence). V was shortened by 5 bases and J by 1 base, with 17 bases between the two germline ends. The CDR3 region has the DNA TGTGCCAGCAGCCTCCCAGACCCGGGAACCCAAGAGACCCAGTACTTC. It encodes CASSLPDPGTQETQYF. Filled out from reference TRBV7-9 and TRBJ2-5, the complete variable domain reads DTGVSQNPRHKITKRGQNVTFRCDPISEHNRLYWYRQTLGQGPEFLTYFQNEAQLEKSRLLSDRFSAERPKGSFSTLEIQRTEQGDSAMYLCASSLPDPGTQETQYFGPGTRLLVL.

The chain joins TRBV6-2 or TRBV6-3 to TRBJ2-7; D not resolved. V lost 0 bases, J lost 7 bases, and 16 bases lay in between. Germline assignment: CDR1 MNHEY and CDR2 SVGEGT. CDR3 length equals 15 residues. CDR3 nucleotides: TGTGCCAGCAGTTACTCACGGCTCTTGTACAATGAGCAGTACTTC. Translating gives CASSYSRLLYNEQYF.

This clonotype was detected many times. The chain joins TRBV10-3 to TRBJ2-7; D is ambiguous. Germline loops: CDR1 ENHRY, CDR2 SYGVKD. The CDR3 extends over 15 amino acids. V was pared by 0 bases and J by 1 base, with 10 bases between. The CDR3 sequence: CAISESETLSYEQYF. CDR3 DNA: TGTGCCATCAGTGAGTCGGAAACTCTTTCCTACGAGCAGTACTTC.

This clonotype occurred many times. V usage is TRBV9 and J usage is TRBJ2-7; 8 positions match TRBD2. CDR3 size: 15 residues. The V segment lost 0 bases and the J segment 2 bases; nucleotides outside the gene matches: 4. The germline V gene encodes CDR1 SGDLS and CDR2 YYNGEE. The CDR3 is CASSVAGGGTYEQYF. DNA of the CDR3: TGTGCCAGCAGCGTAGCCGGCGGGGGGACCTACGAGCAGTACTTC.

V usage is TRBV5-1 and J usage is TRBJ2-5; 8 bases match TRBD2. V shed 4 bases, J shed 1 base, and the junction held 9 bases outside the gene matches. Germline V gene lookup returns CDR1 SGHRS and CDR2 YFSETQ. This CDR3 is built from 16 residues. The CDR3 reads CASSPAGRGAQETQYF. CDR3 bases: TGCGCCAGCAGCCCTGCCGGGAGGGGGGCCCAAGAGACCCAGTACTTC. The complete variable domain, with remaining parts taken from reference TRBV5-1 and TRBJ2-5, reads KAGVTQTPRYLIKTRGQQVTLSCSPISGHRSVSWYQQTPGQGLQFLFEYFSETQRNKGNFPGRFSGRQFSNSRSEMNVSTLELGDSALYLCASSPAGRGAQETQYFGPGTRLLVL.

The chain links TRBV18 to TRBJ1-1; D is undetermined. CDR3 length: 14 amino acids. CDR1 and CDR2 (germline): KGHSH, LQKENI. The germline V and J ends were trimmed by 2 bases and 4 bases, with 11 bases remaining between them. The CDR3 loop reads CASSPGWRGTEAFF. The CDR3 coding sequence is TGTGCCAGCTCACCAGGCTGGCGGGGCACTGAAGCTTTCTTT. Combining the CDR3 with reference TRBV18 and TRBJ1-1 gives the whole variable domain NAGVMQNPRHLVRRRGQEARLRCSPMKGHSHVYWYRQLPEEGLKFMVYLQKENIIDESGMPKERFSAEFPKEGPSILRIQQVVRGDSAAYFCASSPGWRGTEAFFGQGTRLTVV.

The rearrangement joins TRBV20-1 to TRBJ2-7; 12 bases match TRBD2. Per germline, CDR1 DFQATT and CDR2 SNEGSKA (reference sequence). The trim removed 5 bases at V and 3 bases at J, leaving 8 bases unmatched. The CDR3 contains 15 residues. The CDR3 DNA is TGCAGTGCTGTGCCTAGCGGGAGGGTGAACTACGAGCAGTACTTC. It yields the protein CSAVPSGRVNYEQYF.

The rearrangement links TRBV6-6 to TRBJ1-6; 9 bases map to TRBD1. This CDR3 has 16 residues. V shed 6 bases and J 9 bases; nucleotides not matched to a gene: 12. Looked up from germline, CDR1 is MNHNY and CDR2 is SVGAGI (reference sequence). CDR3 sequence reads: CASSQTQGQGISPLHF. The DNA of the CDR3 is TGTGCCAGCAGCCAGACCCAAGGACAGGGGATTTCACCCCTCCACTTT.

This clonotype was recorded a few times. V and J are TRBV12-3 or TRBV12-4 and TRBJ2-4; the D gene is possibly TRBD2 (6 bases). There are 14 residues in the CDR3. Between the trimmed V and J ends, which lost 5 bases and 13 bases, there was a span of 21 bases. CDR3 residues: CASSPRDFQGRQYF. The DNA of the CDR3 is TGTGCCAGCAGTCCCCGGGACTTCCAGGGTAGGCAGTACTTC.

The CDR3 loop is CSARDPGPRGAYNEQYF. CDR3 DNA sequence: TGCAGTGCTAGAGATCCGGGGCCACGGGGGGCCTACAATGAGCAGTACTTC. J is TRBJ2-1 and V is TRBV20-1, with D possibly being TRBD2 (7 bases). The J call may be incorrect, as the DNA end agrees better with TRBJ2-7. CDR3 length: 17 amino acids. Looked up from germline, CDR1 is DFQATT and CDR2 is SNEGSKA (reference sequence).

The V gene is TRBV20-1, the J gene TRBJ2-5; D gene ambiguous. Trimming shortened V by 6 bases and J by 7 bases, and 18 bases separated the two germline ends. This CDR3 is built from 13 residues. Germline assignment: CDR1 DFQATT and CDR2 SNEGSKA (reference sequence). This CDR3 is CSASQRVGGTQYF. The DNA for the CDR3 is TGCAGTGCGAGCCAGCGAGTGGGCGGGACCCAGTACTTC.

In this sample, this clonotype turned up many times. The V gene is TRBV24-1, the J gene TRBJ2-1; D might be TRBD1 (5 bases). Per the germline V gene, CDR1 is KGHDR and CDR2 is SFDVKD. V was cut by 4 bases and J by 11 bases, with 20 bases left in between. The CDR3 has 15 amino acids. The CDR3 here is CATSETRGRQEKQFF. CDR3 sequence (DNA): TGTGCCACCAGTGAAACAAGGGGTCGGCAGGAAAAGCAGTTCTTC.

The chain has TRBV7-2 and TRBJ1-2; D remains ambiguous. The CDR3 totals 14 residues. Germline-derived CDR1 and CDR2 are SGHTA and FQGNSA. V dropped 5 bases and J dropped 4 bases, with 14 bases sitting between them. CDR3: CASSPQQRSYGYTF. CDR3 coding DNA: TGTGCCAGCAGCCCCCAACAGCGATCCTATGGCTACACCTTC.

On this clonotype itself: It may be a read error: a sequence one base away is much more abundant. The chain joins TRBV7-2 to TRBJ2-7; 9 bases fit TRBD2. The CDR3 is 16 residues long. V dropped 8 bases and J dropped 3; count of bases not matched to a gene: 14. Per the germline V gene, CDR1 is SGHTA and CDR2 is FQGNSA. CDR3 DNA sequence: TGTGCCAGCGGTCGCGGGGGGGCCCGCGGCAACTACGAGCAGTACTTC. This translates into CASGRGGARGNYEQYF. Variable domain in full (rest from reference TRBV7-2 and TRBJ2-7): GAGVSQSPSNKVTEKGKDVELRCDPISGHTALYWYRQSLGQGLEFLIYFQGNSAPDKSGLPSDRFSAERTGGSVSTLTIQRTQQEDSAVYLCASGRGGARGNYEQYFGPGTRLTVT.